A single sample gave rise to the 23 T cell receptor beta chains below, sequenced in a study of T cell repertoires in cytomegalovirus infection. TCRdb fed the reads into MiXCR, producing one record per CDR3 protein. The sample contains about 320,000 distinct CDR3 sequences, more than 8% of which appear only once. Sequences were obtained from PBMCs. Receptors originate from a human donor in good health (CMV status not recorded). Some clones in this sample may be carry-over from other donors' samples.

This clonotype was seen only a few times. The chain recombines TRBV20-1 with TRBJ2-3, with D possibly being TRBD2 (6 bases). The V gene's germline CDR1 is DFQATT and CDR2 SNEGSKA (reference sequence). This CDR3 has 12 amino acids. V was shortened by 1 base and J by 5 bases, with 7 bases between the two germline ends. This CDR3 is CSARGSGDTQYF. The CDR3, as DNA: TGCAGTGCTAGAGGTAGCGGAGATACGCAGTATTTT.

This clonotype was recorded at least ten times. The chain carries TRBV7-6 and TRBJ1-1; tentative D call: TRBD1 (5 bases). The ends were cut back, 5 bases at V and 4 bases at J, with 17 bases in the middle. CDR1 and CDR2 (germline): SGHVS, FNYEAQ. This CDR3 region has 15 residues. As DNA, the CDR3 is TGTGCCAGCAGCCCTGGGACGGCTCAAGGCACTGAAGCTTTCTTT. Protein sequence: CASSPGTAQGTEAFF.

This clonotype was counted many times. V and J are TRBV12-3 or TRBV12-4 and TRBJ2-5; no reliable D call. The CDR3 length is 13 residues. V was clipped by 5 bases and J by 2 bases, with 9 bases between them. The CDR3 bases are TGTGCCAGCAGTCTTTCCCCTCAAGAGACCCAGTACTTC. Residues: CASSLSPQETQYF.

The chain links TRBV4-2 to TRBJ1-4; D may be TRBD1 (5 bases). Germline lookup yields CDR1 LGHNA and CDR2 YNFKEQ. The CDR3 sequence is 15 residues long. V dropped 5 bases and J dropped 7 bases, with 17 bases sitting between them. This chain's CDR3 is CASSRKGIGGEKLFF. In nucleotides, the CDR3 is TGTGCCAGCAGCAGAAAGGGGATCGGGGGTGAAAAACTGTTTTTT.

The V gene is TRBV18, the J gene TRBJ2-5; possibly TRBD2 for D (5 bases). Per germline, CDR1 KGHSH and CDR2 LQKENI. This CDR3 is built from 13 residues. Trimming removed 8 bases from V and 2 bases from J, with 12 bases in between. CDR3 in amino acids: CASQAALQETQYF. The CDR3 DNA reads TGTGCCAGCCAAGCGGCGCTGCAAGAGACCCAGTACTTC.

V and J are TRBV12-3 or TRBV12-4 and TRBJ2-5; maybe TRBD1 (5 bases). The CDR3 totals 15 residues. Trimming removed 3 bases from V and 5 bases from J, with 16 bases in between. The CDR3 bases are TGTGCCAGCAGTTTGGGCCAGGGAAGTGGGGAGACCCAGTACTTC. It yields the protein CASSLGQGSGETQYF.

This clonotype was detected many times. The V and J genes are TRBV7-2 and TRBJ2-7; D is perhaps TRBD1 or TRBD2 (6 bases each). V was cut by 5 bases and J by 4 bases, with 15 bases left in between. The germline CDR1 and CDR2 sequences are SGHTA and FQGNSA. This CDR3 is built from 14 residues. CDR3 DNA: TGTGCCAGCAGCCTGATGGGGGGCAGGTACGAGCAGTACTTC. Protein product: CASSLMGGRYEQYF.

The chain is built from TRBV7-2 and TRBJ1-2; D ambiguous. CDR1 is SGHTA and CDR2 is FQGNSA in the germline V gene. There are 14 residues in the CDR3. V was shortened by 5 bases and J by 8 bases, with 18 bases between the two germline ends. CDR3 coding DNA: TGTGCCAGCAGCATTAGTGGGTTCTTGCGGGGCTACACCTTC. Translating gives CASSISGFLRGYTF. The whole variable domain, remainder taken from reference TRBV7-2 and TRBJ1-2, is GAGVSQSPSNKVTEKGKDVELRCDPISGHTALYWYRQSLGQGLEFLIYFQGNSAPDKSGLPSDRFSAERTGGSVSTLTIQRTQQEDSAVYLCASSISGFLRGYTFGSGTRLTVV.

V gene TRBV20-1 combines with J gene TRBJ2-7; 13 bases are a match to TRBD2. The length of the CDR3 is 15 residues. Germline-derived CDR1 and CDR2 are DFQATT and SNEGSKA (reference sequence). Germline trimming cut 2 bases from V and 4 bases from J; bases unmatched to any gene: 5. CDR3 region: CSARKGLAGRYEQYF. The CDR3 DNA is TGCAGTGCTAGAAAGGGACTAGCGGGAAGGTACGAGCAGTACTTC.

This clonotype occurred a few times. The genes are TRBV9 and TRBJ2-1; TRBD2 matches at 8 bases. Germline V CDR1 and CDR2: SGDLS, YYNGEE. The CDR3 length is 15 residues. The trim removed 0 bases at V and 9 bases at J, leaving 8 bases unmatched. CDR3 sequence: CASSVAGGPSGEQFF. The CDR3 DNA sequence: TGTGCCAGCAGCGTAGCGGGAGGGCCCTCTGGTGAGCAGTTCTTC.

Many counts were recorded for this clonotype. The chain recombines TRBV6-2 or TRBV6-3 with TRBJ1-6, with D uncertain. The CDR3 has 13 amino acids. CDR1 and CDR2 (germline): MNHEY, SVGEGT. Trimming shortened V by 2 bases and J by 7 bases, and 6 bases separated the two germline ends. DNA for the CDR3: TGTGCCAGCAGTTACGGTCTGAATTCACCCCTCCACTTT. Its translation is CASSYGLNSPLHF.

The V and J genes are TRBV6-5 and TRBJ1-1; D is uncertain. Germline loops: CDR1 MNHEY, CDR2 SVGAGI. This CDR3 is 14 amino acids long. Trimming shortened V by 4 bases and J by 3 bases, and 12 bases separated the two germline ends. CDR3 loop: CASSCFHGHTEAFF. The CDR3, as DNA: TGTGCCAGCAGTTGTTTCCACGGGCACACTGAAGCTTTCTTT.

The V gene is TRBV28, the J gene TRBJ2-7; D is perhaps TRBD2 (6 bases). The CDR3 has 15 amino acids. Germline V CDR1 and CDR2: MDHEN, SYDVKM. V lost 5 bases and J lost 3, with 17 bases in between. CDR3 sequence reads: CASSRPGLPIYEQYF. The CDR3 region has the DNA TGTGCCAGCAGTCGTCCGGGACTCCCAATCTACGAGCAGTACTTC.

This clonotype was seen at least ten times. The V call is TRBV27, the J call TRBJ2-3; 15 positions agree with TRBD2. Germline lookup yields CDR1 MNHEY and CDR2 SMNVEV (reference sequence). Trimming took 5 bases from V and 10 from J; bases not matched to a gene: 10. The CDR3 has 16 amino acids. DNA of the CDR3: TGTGCCAGCAGTCCCGCGGGACTAGCGGGAGGAGTTCCGCAGTATTTT. Translation: CASSPAGLAGGVPQYF.

The chain couples TRBV3-1 to TRBJ1-1; D remains unclear. V gave up 0 bases and J gave up 9 bases, with 11 bases separating them. CDR1 is LGHDT and CDR2 is YNNKEL in the germline V gene (reference sequence). This CDR3 has 13 amino acids. Written as DNA, the CDR3 is TGTGCCAGCAGCCAAGATGGGCAGACAAAAGCTTTCTTT. Amino acid sequence: CASSQDGQTKAFF.

This clonotype has a count of ten or more. V usage is TRBV6-6 and J usage is TRBJ2-4, with D perhaps matching TRBD1 (5 bases). This CDR3 is 15 amino acids long. CDR1 is MNHNY, CDR2 SVGAGI, per germline (reference sequence). With 2 bases removed from V and 2 bases from J, the gap between germline ends came to 10 bases. CDR3: CASSYVAGSKNIQYF. The CDR3 nucleotides read TGTGCCAGCAGTTACGTGGCAGGGTCCAAAAACATTCAGTACTTC.

Many counts were recorded for this clonotype. The rearrangement links TRBV20-1 to TRBJ2-7; TRBD1 is a possible D gene (5 bases). Germline assignment: CDR1 DFQATT and CDR2 SNEGSKA (reference sequence). Trimming left V 4 bases short and J 4 bases short, with 17 bases between. The CDR3 is 14 residues long. The CDR3 is CSAKGRRDWYEQYF. CDR3 nucleotide sequence: TGCAGTGCTAAGGGCCGCAGGGATTGGTACGAGCAGTACTTC.

Remarks on this clonotype: A much larger clone lies one base from this, so it may be a read error. The CDR3, as DNA: TGTGCCTCGTTGGACTCCTACGAGCAGTACTTC. Translated: CASLDSYEQYF. The chain recombines TRBV30 with TRBJ2-7; D call uncertain. The germline gives CDR1 GTSNPN, CDR2 SVGIG (reference sequence). V lost 7 bases and J 0 bases, leaving 7 bases between the germline ends. This CDR3 contains 11 residues.

This clonotype was detected ten times or more. The V and J genes are TRBV4-3 and TRBJ2-3, with 14 nucleotides matching TRBD2. The germline gives CDR1 LGHNA, CDR2 YSLEER. The CDR3 loop spans 20 amino acids. Trimming took 1 base from V and 0 from J; bases not matched to a gene: 9. Written as DNA, the CDR3 is TGCGCCAGCAGCCAAGGGGGGACTAGCGGGAGAGGAAGGAGCACAGATACGCAGTATTTT. Its protein is CASSQGGTSGRGRSTDTQYF.

Only a few counts were recorded for this clonotype. The CDR3 region has the DNA TGTGCCATCAGTGAGGAAGGCCTGGTTCAGCCCCAGCATTTT. This codes for CAISEEGLVQPQHF. The chain carries TRBV10-3 and TRBJ1-5; no definite D call. In germline, CDR1 is ENHRY, CDR2 SYGVKD. V lost 2 bases, J lost 6 bases, and 11 bases lay in between. The CDR3 covers 14 residues.

There are a few counts of this clonotype. This chain links TRBV15 with TRBJ2-1, with TRBD1 identical over 9 bases. CDR3 length equals 19 residues. Germline CDR1 LNHNV, CDR2 YYDKDF (reference sequence). V shed 0 bases, J shed 9 bases, and the junction held 18 bases outside the gene matches. This CDR3 reads CATSRDLSPGQGWGSEQFF. In DNA, the CDR3 is TGTGCCACCAGCAGAGATTTAAGCCCGGGACAGGGTTGGGGTAGTGAGCAGTTCTTC.

The J gene is TRBJ1-5, the V gene TRBV20-1; no clear D. V lost 0 bases and J 4 bases, leaving 13 bases between the germline ends. The CDR3 covers 15 residues. Germline CDR1 reads DFQATT; CDR2 reads SNEGSKA (reference sequence). The CDR3 sequence: CSARDFVQPNQPQHF. The CDR3 DNA reads TGCAGTGCTAGAGATTTTGTACAGCCGAATCAGCCCCAGCATTTT.

This clonotype was seen repeatedly, ten times or more. The V gene is TRBV7-9, the J gene TRBJ1-5, with D possibly being TRBD1 (6 bases). Looked up from germline, CDR1 is SEHNR and CDR2 is FQNEAQ (reference sequence). Trimming cost V 1 base and J 6 bases, with 10 bases left between them. The CDR3 spans 14 residues. CDR3 bases: TGTGCCAGCAGCTTAGGTGGGGGGCTTCAGCCCCAGCATTTT. Translated: CASSLGGGLQPQHF.